Shown below are 23 T cell receptor beta chains from a single sample sequenced in a study of identical twins. Via MiXCR, TCRdb re-called the 5' RACE reads, giving one row per CDR3 protein. Counted here are hundreds of thousands of distinct CDR3 sequences, over 8.5% occurring once; the ten biggest clones make up approximately 0.96%. These same records also appear under a second study, on yellow fever vaccine responses in identical twins.

Sequencing was done on a sample of PBMCs. These receptors were obtained from a young woman in good health.

This clonotype appeared many times. The V and J genes are TRBV7-9 and TRBJ1-1; D possibly corresponds to TRBD1 (5 bases). The germline V gene encodes CDR1 SEHNR and CDR2 FQNEAQ (reference sequence). Trimming shortened V by 4 bases and J by 1 base, and 13 bases separated the two germline ends. The CDR3 is 15 residues long. In DNA, the CDR3 is TGTGCCAGCAGCTCACGCACAGGATGGAACACTGAAGCTTTCTTT. Translated: CASSSRTGWNTEAFF.

This clonotype was seen many times. This chain uses TRBV11-2 with TRBJ2-1; 8 bases align to TRBD2. CDR3 size: 19 residues. Germline CDR1 reads SGHAT; CDR2 reads FQNNGV. J gave up 4 bases and V 1 base, and 15 bases lay outside the gene matches. The CDR3, as DNA: TGTGCCAGCAGCTTAGTCCCCGCGGGGGGTAATTCCTTTTACAATGAGCAGTTCTTC. It is translated as CASSLVPAGGNSFYNEQFF.

This clonotype appeared a few times. The chain links TRBV11-2 to TRBJ2-3; no firm D call. V gave up 0 bases and J gave up 0 bases, with 13 bases separating them. Germline V gene sequence: CDR1 SGHAT, CDR2 FQNNGV. CDR3 size: 17 residues. CDR3 loop: CASSLEGFSSSTDTQYF. CDR3 bases: TGTGCCAGCAGCTTAGAGGGATTTAGTTCTAGCACAGATACGCAGTATTTT.

This clonotype turned up a few times. The chain employs TRBV20-1 and TRBJ2-7; TRBD2 agrees at 7 bases. The CDR3 sequence is 16 residues long. Per the germline V gene, CDR1 is DFQATT and CDR2 is SNEGSKA (reference sequence). V shed 0 bases, J shed 4 bases, and the junction held 12 bases outside the gene matches. This CDR3 is CSARDPVGGSSYEQYF. Here the CDR3 DNA reads TGCAGTGCTAGAGATCCGGTCGGCGGGAGTAGTTACGAGCAGTACTTC.

This clonotype was seen more than once but under ten times. This chain connects TRBV4-2 to TRBJ1-1, with 7 bases identical to TRBD1. V was clipped by 5 bases and J by 5 bases; unmatched bases: 5. CDR1 and CDR2 (germline): LGHNA, YNFKEQ. The CDR3 loop spans 13 amino acids. CDR3 in DNA: TGTGCCAGCAGCTTACCGGGACAGACTGAAGCTTTCTTT. It encodes CASSLPGQTEAFF.

Many counts were recorded for this clonotype. V is TRBV20-1 and J is TRBJ2-3, with D unclear. This CDR3 spans 13 amino acids. The V and J ends lost 2 bases and 0 bases respectively, with 6 bases between them. Per germline, CDR1 DFQATT and CDR2 SNEGSKA (reference sequence). This CDR3 is CSARKSSTDTQYF. CDR3 bases: TGCAGTGCTAGAAAGAGTAGCACAGATACGCAGTATTTT.

Here the CDR3 reads CSASSGLAGSYNEQFF. The DNA of the CDR3 is TGCAGTGCTAGCTCGGGACTAGCGGGATCCTACAATGAGCAGTTCTTC. This chain connects TRBV20-1 to TRBJ2-1; the match to TRBD2 covers 13 bases. The CDR3 runs to 16 residues. CDR1 and CDR2 from the germline V gene are DFQATT and SNEGSKA (reference sequence). Germline trimming cut 3 bases from V and 1 base from J; bases unmatched to any gene: 3.

The chain is built from TRBV7-8 and TRBJ1-1; D not certain. The CDR3 totals 14 residues. In germline, CDR1 is SGHVS, CDR2 FQNEAQ. The V end was cut by 3 bases, the J end by 4 bases, with 12 bases between. The CDR3 protein is CASSLIVGPTEAFF. The CDR3 DNA reads as TGTGCCAGCAGCTTGATTGTGGGCCCCACTGAAGCTTTCTTT.

This clonotype was recorded many times. The chain carries TRBV5-1 and TRBJ1-6; a weak D match, TRBD1 (5 bases). The germline V gene encodes CDR1 SGHRS and CDR2 YFSETQ. The V gene lost 1 base and the J gene lost 5 bases, with 7 bases spanning the gap. The CDR3 has 14 amino acids. CDR3 nucleotides: TGCGCCAGCAGCTTGAAAGGGGATAATTCACCCCTCCACTTT. Protein product: CASSLKGDNSPLHF.

This clonotype was observed a handful of times. The V and J genes are TRBV29-1 and TRBJ1-1; D uncertain. Germline CDR1 reads SQVTM; CDR2 reads ANQGSEA. CDR3 size: 11 residues. With 5 bases removed from V and 0 bases from J, the gap between germline ends came to 4 bases. CDR3 nucleotide sequence: TGCAGCGTTCAGATGAACACTGAAGCTTTCTTT. It is translated as CSVQMNTEAFF.

The chain links TRBV11-1 to TRBJ2-7; 7 bases agree with TRBD2. V dropped 0 bases and J dropped 0; count of bases not matched to a gene: 11. CDR1 is SGHAT, CDR2 FQDESV, per germline (reference sequence). The CDR3 has 18 residues. The chain's CDR3 is CASSLAVTSLLSSYEQYF. The CDR3, as DNA: TGTGCCAGCAGCTTAGCGGTGACTAGCTTATTAAGCTCCTACGAGCAGTACTTC.

This clonotype was observed a handful of times. The CDR3 DNA sequence: TGTGCCAGCAGTGACTCAGGCTCGGGGGGAAGCGCTGAAGCTTTCTTT. Its protein is CASSDSGSGGSAEAFF. The chain recombines TRBV6-4 with TRBJ1-1, with D possibly matching TRBD1 (5 bases). The V gene lost 0 bases and the J gene lost 6 bases, with 17 bases spanning the gap. The CDR3 sequence is 16 residues long. Germline assignment: CDR1 MRHNA and CDR2 SNTAGT.

This chain links TRBV12-3 or TRBV12-4 with TRBJ2-3; 11 bases map to TRBD2. With V trimmed by 4 bases and J by 4 bases, 7 bases remained unmatched. The CDR3 runs to 16 residues. The CDR3 reads CASSSLAGGPSDTQYF. The CDR3 DNA reads TGTGCCAGCAGTTCCTTAGCGGGAGGGCCCTCAGATACGCAGTATTTT.

The chain employs TRBV3-1 and TRBJ2-5; 8 bases match TRBD2. This CDR3 contains 15 residues. The germline V gene has CDR1 LGHDT and CDR2 YNNKEL (reference sequence). Trimming cost V 2 bases and J 2 bases; bases outside gene matches: 4. CDR3 sequence reads: CASSQIGGGQETQYF. As DNA, the CDR3 is TGTGCCAGCAGCCAAATCGGGGGGGGGCAAGAGACCCAGTACTTC.

This clonotype was recorded a few times. This chain joins TRBV20-1 and TRBJ2-2; a possible D gene is TRBD2 (5 bases). The V end lost 3 bases, the J end lost 4 bases, and 15 bases lay between the germline ends. Germline loops: CDR1 DFQATT, CDR2 SNEGSKA (reference sequence). CDR3 length: 15 residues. CDR3 loop: CSASVLDAGTGELFF. The CDR3, as DNA: TGCAGTGCTAGTGTACTAGATGCCGGCACCGGGGAGCTGTTTTTT.

The genes are TRBV4-2 and TRBJ2-7, with 13 nucleotides matching TRBD2. The CDR3 extends over 18 amino acids. Germline-derived CDR1 and CDR2 are LGHNA and YNFKEQ. Trimming at V came to 0 bases and at J to 3 bases, leaving 8 bases not matched to a gene. CDR3 coding DNA: TGTGCCAGCAGCCAAGAGGGGCCCACTAGCGGGAGGGTCTACGAGCAGTACTTC. Translation: CASSQEGPTSGRVYEQYF.

This chain joins TRBV4-1 and TRBJ2-7; D gene ambiguous. Germline V gene lookup returns CDR1 MGHRA and CDR2 YSYEKL. The CDR3 length is 19 residues. The germline V and J ends were trimmed by 1 base and 4 bases, with 26 bases remaining between them. CDR3 protein: CASSQVPPVLLNYGYEQYF. The CDR3 bases are TGCGCCAGCAGCCAAGTCCCGCCAGTCCTCCTCAATTATGGGTACGAGCAGTACTTC.

The sample holds many counts of this clonotype. The chain employs TRBV29-1 and TRBJ1-1, with D possibly matching TRBD1 (5 bases). The CDR3 is made up of 14 amino acids. Germline V gives CDR1 SQVTM, CDR2 ANQGSEA. Trimming removed 5 bases from V and 6 bases from J, with 19 bases in between. The DNA of the CDR3 is TGCAGCGTTCGCGCCGAAACAGGTTTGGCTGAAGCTTTCTTT. Amino acid sequence: CSVRAETGLAEAFF.

This clonotype was observed a handful of times. CDR3 coding DNA: TGCGCCAGCCGGCGAGTGACTAGCGGGTACAATGAGCAGTTCTTC. The encoded protein is CASRRVTSGYNEQFF. The rearrangement links TRBV5-1 to TRBJ2-1, with 10 bases identical to TRBD2. V was clipped by 7 bases and J by 4 bases; unmatched bases: 8. The V gene's germline CDR1 is SGHRS and CDR2 YFSETQ. The CDR3 contains 15 residues.

This chain uses TRBV11-1 with TRBJ2-3; D might be TRBD1 or TRBD2, each matching 6 bases. Germline CDR1 SGHAT, CDR2 FQDESV (reference sequence). This CDR3 contains 18 residues. The V end lost 5 bases, the J end lost 2 bases, and 23 bases lay between the germline ends. In nucleotides, the CDR3 is TGTGCCAGCAGCCCCCCACGAACAGGGCGGACTATCACAGATACGCAGTATTTT. Amino acids: CASSPPRTGRTITDTQYF.

This clonotype has more than one count but fewer than ten. The V call is TRBV6-1, the J call TRBJ1-1; D remains unclear. Germline V lookup: CDR1 MNHNS, CDR2 SASEGT. The CDR3 is made up of 11 amino acids. V lost 4 bases, J lost 6 bases, and 6 bases lay in between. The CDR3 loop reads CASSAVAEAFF. The CDR3 bases are TGTGCCAGCAGTGCGGTCGCTGAAGCTTTCTTT.

In this sample, this clonotype turned up a few times. The CDR3 spells CASRSTGDREKLFF. CDR3 nucleotides: TGTGCCAGCAGATCGACAGGGGATCGCGAAAAACTGTTTTTT. J is TRBJ1-4 and V is TRBV12-3 or TRBV12-4, with 8 bases that match TRBD1. J gave up 8 bases and V 6 bases, and 8 bases lay outside the gene matches. The CDR3 has 14 amino acids.

In its sample, this clonotype was seen many times. The chain couples TRBV5-5 to TRBJ1-5, with D possibly being TRBD1 (5 bases). CDR1 is SGHKS, CDR2 YYEKEE, per germline (reference sequence). Trimming shortened V by 1 base and J by 0 bases, and 8 bases separated the two germline ends. CDR3 length equals 15 residues. This CDR3 reads CASSLTGYSNQPQHF. CDR3 bases: TGTGCCAGCAGCTTGACAGGATATAGCAATCAGCCCCAGCATTTT.